Below are 20 T cell receptor beta chains sequenced from a single sample in a study of human T cells and chemical hapten exposure. Time point reported: patch test 1, 2 weeks after DPC sensitization. Treatment noted: therapeutic diphenylcyclopropenone sensitization with weekly scalp DPC. TCRdb re-called the RACE reads through MiXCR, storing one row per CDR3 protein. Among about 380,000 distinct CDR3 sequences listed, approximately 4.4% were seen once. The input for sequencing was whole blood, taken in connection with sensitization to the hapten diphenylcyclopropenone (DPC). These receptors were obtained from a woman in her 50s with alopecia areata. Some clones in this sample may be carry-over from other donors' samples.

This clonotype has just a few counts. The chain uses TRBV6-1 and TRBJ2-3; 9 bases align to TRBD2. The J segment lost 4 bases and the V segment lost 4 bases, leaving 6 bases of the junction unmatched. Looked up from germline, CDR1 is MNHNS and CDR2 is SASEGT. The CDR3 has 15 amino acids. CDR3 in amino acids: CASSVQAGGPDTQYF. DNA of the CDR3: TGTGCCAGCAGTGTTCAGGCGGGGGGGCCAGATACGCAGTATTTT.

This clonotype was recorded many times. J is TRBJ1-5 and V is TRBV6-2 or TRBV6-3; D is unclear. The CDR3 has 14 residues. Germline CDR1 reads MNHEY; CDR2 reads SVGEGT. Trimming cost V 2 bases and J 6 bases, with 11 bases left between them. The CDR3 nucleotides are TGTGCCAGCAGTTACGACGGGGATCGTCAGCCCCAGCATTTT. It yields the protein CASSYDGDRQPQHF.

This clonotype was observed a few times. The chain couples TRBV7-9 to TRBJ2-7; 8 bases are a match to TRBD1. This CDR3 spans 15 amino acids. Germline loops: CDR1 SEHNR, CDR2 FQNEAQ (reference sequence). Trimming removed 1 base from V and 5 bases from J; junction bases left unmatched: 7. The CDR3 region has the DNA TGTGCCAGCAGCTTAGGGCAGGGGGCGAGGGACGAGCAGTACTTC. Protein product: CASSLGQGARDEQYF.

This clonotype has ten or more counts. The J gene is TRBJ1-2, the V gene TRBV21-1. TRBV21-1 is described as a pseudogene. This CDR3 has 16 amino acids. This chain's CDR3 is CASSKGTAGGLYGYTF. In DNA, the CDR3 is TGTGCCAGCAGCAAAGGGACCGCCGGGGGACTCTATGGCTACACCTTC.

The sample holds a few counts of this clonotype. The V gene is TRBV29-1, the J gene TRBJ1-1, with 8 bases matching TRBD1. The CDR3 totals 13 residues. J lost 3 bases, V lost 6 bases, and 6 bases had no gene match. CDR1 and CDR2 (germline): SQVTM, ANQGSEA. The CDR3 spells CSVHGQGHTEAFF. The CDR3 coding sequence is TGCAGCGTCCATGGACAGGGCCACACTGAAGCTTTCTTT.

The genes are TRBV27 and TRBJ1-2; D not resolved. Trimming removed 8 bases from V and 1 base from J, with 11 bases in between. Looked up from germline, CDR1 is MNHEY and CDR2 is SMNVEV (reference sequence). This CDR3 is 13 amino acids long. This CDR3 is CASSFDGNYGYTF. In nucleotides, the CDR3 is TGTGCCAGCTCGTTCGATGGTAACTATGGCTACACCTTC.

This clonotype was counted many times. The chain is built from TRBV4-1 and TRBJ2-3; tentative D call: TRBD2 (7 bases). The CDR3 has 15 residues. V was pared by 1 base and J by 0 bases, with 8 bases between. Germline V CDR1 and CDR2: MGHRA, YSYEKL. The CDR3 DNA is TGCGCCAGCAGCCAAGCGGGGGGCAGCACAGATACGCAGTATTTT. Residues: CASSQAGGSTDTQYF.

The V call is TRBV9, the J call TRBJ2-7, with D unresolved. This CDR3 comprises 15 residues. Germline V gene lookup returns CDR1 SGDLS and CDR2 YYNGEE. Between the trimmed V and J ends, which lost 3 bases and 2 bases, there was a span of 15 bases. The CDR3 region has the DNA TGTGCCAGCAGCGAGTCCCCAGACTCTACCTACGAGCAGTACTTC. The encoded protein is CASSESPDSTYEQYF.

This clonotype has more than one count but fewer than ten. A single base separates this from a much larger clone, so it may be a read error. This chain uses TRBV27 with TRBJ2-1; tentative D call: TRBD2 (5 bases). Germline V lookup: CDR1 MNHEY, CDR2 SMNVEV (reference sequence). The CDR3 is 15 amino acids. CDR3: CACSFYREDGEGQFF. In nucleotides, the CDR3 is TGTGCCTGCAGTTTCTACCGAGAGGACGGGGAAGGGCAGTTCTTC.

The chain is built from TRBV6-2 or TRBV6-3 and TRBJ2-3; 8 nucleotides line up with TRBD2. Trimming took 5 bases from V and 11 from J; bases not matched to a gene: 6. Germline V gene lookup returns CDR1 MNHEY and CDR2 SVGEGT. This CDR3 has 12 residues. CDR3 in amino acids: CASSEPGLGQYF. The DNA of the CDR3 is TGTGCCAGCAGTGAACCGGGACTAGGGCAGTATTTT.

J is TRBJ2-4 and V is TRBV3-1; the D gene is possibly TRBD2 (7 bases). The CDR3 spans 15 residues. Germline V lookup: CDR1 LGHDT, CDR2 YNNKEL (reference sequence). Trimming took off 3 bases at V and 0 bases at J, with 9 bases between the two ends. This CDR3 reads CASSQRGQAKNIQYF. The CDR3 bases are TGTGCCAGCAGCCAGCGGGGGCAAGCCAAAAACATTCAGTACTTC.

The sample holds many counts of this clonotype. This chain connects TRBV7-2 to TRBJ1-5; 8 nucleotides align to TRBD1. V was pared by 1 base and J by 5 bases, with 7 bases of the junction left unmatched. There are 16 residues in the CDR3. Germline V CDR1 and CDR2: SGHTA, FQGNSA. DNA for the CDR3: TGTGCCAGCAGCTTAGTCCGGACAGGGCCCGATCAGCCCCAGCATTTT. Translating it yields CASSLVRTGPDQPQHF.

This clonotype was seen only a few times. V gene TRBV3-1 combines with J gene TRBJ1-2; 11 nucleotides line up with TRBD1. Per the germline V gene, CDR1 is LGHDT and CDR2 is YNNKEL (reference sequence). The CDR3 spans 16 residues. The J segment lost 3 bases and the V segment lost 6 bases, leaving 9 bases of the junction unmatched. CDR3 coding DNA: TGTGCCAGCAGTCCCCGCGGACAGGGGGCAGACTATGGCTACACCTTC. This gives the protein CASSPRGQGADYGYTF.

This clonotype was observed a few times. V is TRBV12-3 or TRBV12-4 and J is TRBJ1-1; D gene unclear. The ends were cut back, 8 bases at V and 4 bases at J, with 11 bases in the middle. The CDR3 is 12 residues long. CDR3 amino acids: CASGLGSTEAFF. The CDR3 coding sequence is TGTGCCAGCGGCCTTGGGAGCACTGAAGCTTTCTTT.

V is TRBV20-1 and J is TRBJ1-1; TRBD1 is a possible D gene (6 bases). Germline CDR1 is DFQATT and CDR2 is SNEGSKA (reference sequence). This CDR3 contains 19 residues. V was cut by 1 base and J by 3 bases, with 27 bases left in between. The CDR3 nucleotides are TGCAGTGCTAGAGGTAGGGAACAGGGTGAGTGGGGAAAGGACACTGAAGCTTTCTTT. This sequence encodes CSARGREQGEWGKDTEAFF.

The chain joins TRBV20-1 to TRBJ1-1; no firm D call. Germline CDR1 reads DFQATT; CDR2 reads SNEGSKA (reference sequence). The CDR3 totals 14 residues. V was cut by 6 bases and J by 0 bases, with 14 bases left in between. The CDR3 DNA sequence: TGCAGTGCCCTTCCCCTTACAATGAACACTGAAGCTTTCTTT. It specifies CSALPLTMNTEAFF.

This clonotype was seen at least ten times. The chain is built from TRBV7-9 and TRBJ2-3; maybe TRBD1 (5 bases). In germline, CDR1 is SEHNR, CDR2 FQNEAQ (reference sequence). Trimming took off 1 base at V and 6 bases at J, with 5 bases between the two ends. This CDR3 has 12 residues. Written as DNA, the CDR3 is TGTGCCAGCAGCTTAGACAGGGATACGCAGTATTTT. It is translated as CASSLDRDTQYF.

This clonotype was recorded at least ten times. V is TRBV21-1 and J is TRBJ2-1; TRBD1, the table's D call, was not compared with the DNA. TRBV21-1 constitutes a pseudogene. The CDR3 covers 20 residues. Here the CDR3 reads CASSKFLTDRVSAHRNEQFF. The CDR3 DNA reads TGTGCCAGCAGCAAATTCCTAACGGACAGGGTCTCAGCCCACAGGAATGAGCAGTTCTTC.

V and J are TRBV30 and TRBJ1-4; 10 positions match TRBD1. Germline V gene data show CDR1 as GTSNPN and CDR2 as SVGIG (reference sequence). The length of the CDR3 is 13 residues. V trimming: 5 bases; J trimming: 6 bases; junction bases outside the gene matches: 3. The CDR3 DNA reads as TGTGCCTGGGCTGGGACAGGGGATGAAAAACTGTTTTTT. This sequence encodes CAWAGTGDEKLFF.

At least ten counts were recorded for this clonotype. The V and J genes are TRBV29-1 and TRBJ2-5; no firm D call. V was shortened by 2 bases and J by 0 bases, with 4 bases between the two germline ends. This CDR3 contains 12 residues. CDR1 SQVTM and CDR2 ANQGSEA come from the germline V gene. CDR3: CSVETHQETQYF. The CDR3 region has the DNA TGCAGCGTTGAAACCCACCAAGAGACCCAGTACTTC.